The rows below give T cell receptor beta chains drawn from one sample of a study of CD8+CD57+ T cells in acquired aplastic anemia. TCRdb used MiXCR to reprocess the reads, holding one entry per CDR3 protein. The sample lists 150,000 to 200,000 distinct CDR3 sequences, roughly 50% occurring once. The material sequenced was sorted CD4+, CD8+, or CD8+CD57+ T cells (not recorded which) from PBMCs. These receptors all stem from a human donor with aplastic anemia. The CDR3 runs from the conserved cysteine through the conserved F or W. Each record gives: CDR3 protein, J gene, V gene.

CDR3: CASSPSRDVVDEQFF; J: TRBJ2-1; V: TRBV11-2
CDR3: CASRRTGNNSPLHF; J: TRBJ1-6; V: TRBV19
CDR3: CATSREHYEQYF; J: TRBJ2-7; V: TRBV15
CDR3: CASSLVTGLATDTQYF; J: TRBJ2-3; V: TRBV7-8
CDR3: CASSIVGGSGNTIYF; J: TRBJ1-3; V: TRBV19
CDR3: CASSVSPLSYEQYF; J: TRBJ2-7; V: TRBV2
CDR3: CASSMGQAYTEAFF; J: TRBJ1-1; V: TRBV19
CDR3: CATSEGGQGTSPLHF; J: TRBJ1-6; V: TRBV24-1
CDR3: CALIANTEAFF; J: TRBJ1-1; V: TRBV2
CDR3: CASSPGSGQGVETQYF; J: TRBJ2-5; V: TRBV7-7
CDR3: CASSLNVQDTQYF; J: TRBJ2-3; V: TRBV11-3
CDR3: CSVEGQGEAFF; J: TRBJ1-1; V: TRBV29-1
CDR3: CASRSLRDGVYEQYF; J: TRBJ2-7; V: TRBV6-1
CDR3: CASNRDRGYNSPLHF; J: TRBJ1-6; V: TRBV19
CDR3: CSARRGLNSPLHF; J: TRBJ1-6; V: TRBV20-1
CDR3: CASSSGLGNTEALF; J: TRBJ1-1; V: TRBV7-2
CDR3: CASSGQGRDYGYTF; J: TRBJ1-2; V: TRBV25-1
CDR3: CASSIRREFDEQFF; J: TRBJ2-1; V: TRBV19
CDR3: CASSRTSGGLQETQYF; J: TRBJ2-5; V: TRBV7-6
CDR3: CASSRPGLADEQYF; J: TRBJ2-7; V: TRBV5-4
CDR3: CASSEILGGSGYGYTF; J: TRBJ1-2; V: TRBV6-1
CDR3: CASSAEVGANSYNEQFF; J: TRBJ2-1; V: TRBV9
CDR3: CASSIGAGRNTEAFF; J: TRBJ1-1; V: TRBV19
CDR3: CSARVGTASTDTQYF; J: TRBJ2-3; V: TRBV20-1
CDR3: CASTSDWTDTQYF; J: TRBJ2-3; V: TRBV5-1
CDR3: CASSLADSAEQYF; J: TRBJ2-7; V: TRBV7-2
CDR3: CAISDRLAPGELFF; J: TRBJ2-2; V: TRBV10-3
CDR3: CASSEPRSQETQYF; J: TRBJ2-5; V: TRBV19
CDR3: CAWSVIAGAINEQFF; J: TRBJ2-1; V: TRBV30
CDR3: CAIGESGTSLDNEQFF; J: TRBJ2-1; V: TRBV10-3
CDR3: CATSGATDNQPQHF; J: TRBJ1-5; V: TRBV24-1
CDR3: CASSPQTGYGSPLHF; J: TRBJ1-6; V: TRBV7-8
CDR3: CASSLRAGGNTEAFF; J: TRBJ1-1; V: TRBV11-1
CDR3: CASRGQGVQPQHF; J: TRBJ1-5; V: TRBV12-3/TRBV12-4
CDR3: CSARDQREGRYEQYF; J: TRBJ2-7; V: TRBV20-1
CDR3: CSVGGTGGFGYTF; J: TRBJ1-2; V: TRBV29-1
CDR3: CATSSLRGAYEQYF; J: TRBJ2-7; V: TRBV15